Here is one T cell receptor beta chain with its context. CDR3 size: 18 residues. Germline CDR1 reads SGHDT; CDR2 reads YYEEEE. TCRdb reprocessed the 5' RACE reads, keeping one entry per CDR3 protein, no DNA. The sample totals about 460,000 distinct CDR3 sequences. These data are taken from a study of T cells expressing NK-cell markers. The rearrangement joins TRBV5-6 to TRBJ2-3; TCRdb gives TRBD2 as the D gene, but with no DNA this cannot be confirmed. The receptor comes from a woman between 45 and 65 years old in good health. Sequenced input: blood T cells: a sorted CD56 or NKG2C T cell subset, CD4+ or CD8+ T cells, or bulk PBMC T cells (not recorded which). The CDR3 loop reads CASSPRGLLAGGSDTQYF.